The 22 T cell receptor beta chains presented below share a single source sample, sequenced in a study of blood T cell repertoires in COVID-19. Sequencing used immunoSEQ multiplex PCR; TCRdb keeps in-frame clones, though not all of them. The sample has roughly 440,000 clones, approximately 89% seen once. Sample: peripheral blood. The receptors originated from a woman aged 45-65 years with COVID-19, enrolled during active disease.

The chain combines TRBV4-1 with TRBJ2-1; 10 nucleotides line up with TRBD2. The CDR3 has 17 residues. The V segment lost 0 bases and the J segment 4 bases; nucleotides outside the gene matches: 6. In germline, CDR1 is MGHRA, CDR2 YSYEKL. The DNA of the CDR3 is TGCGCCAGCAGCCAAGATCCTAGCGGGGGCCGATACAATGAGCAGTTCTTC. As protein: CASSQDPSGGRYNEQFF.

This chain uses TRBV7-2 with TRBJ1-2; 7 bases line up with TRBD1. The CDR3 consists of 13 residues. The ends lost 4 bases at V and 4 bases at J; junction bases unmatched: 3. Germline V gene sequence: CDR1 SGHTA, CDR2 FQGNSA. The CDR3 DNA is TGTGCCAGCAGCTGGGACAGAGCCTATGGCTACACCTTC. Translated, it gives CASSWDRAYGYTF.

V gene TRBV2 combines with J gene TRBJ1-2; 7 bases line up with TRBD1. This CDR3 is 12 amino acids long. V lost 6 bases to trimming and J lost 7 bases; unmatched junction nucleotides: 5. In germline, CDR1 is SNHLY, CDR2 FYNNEI. CDR3 DNA: TGTGCCAGCAGGGCACAGGGGATTGGCTACACCTTC. The encoded protein is CASRAQGIGYTF.

This chain connects TRBV5-1 to TRBJ2-2; TRBD1 is a possible D gene (6 bases). The germline CDR1 and CDR2 sequences are SGHRS and YFSETQ. CDR3 size: 14 residues. Trimming cost V 3 bases and J 11 bases, with 17 bases left between them. This CDR3 reads CASSYSPGVQELFF. In DNA form, the CDR3 reads TGCGCCAGCAGCTATTCTCCAGGGGTTCAAGAGCTGTTTTTT.

This clone was recorded only once. V and J are TRBV28 and TRBJ1-2; 7 bases are shared with TRBD1. V lost 10 bases and J lost 8; bases outside the gene matches: 13. The CDR3 is made up of 13 amino acids. Germline CDR1 reads MDHEN; CDR2 reads SYDVKM. The CDR3 reads CATRRGTVGGYTF. CDR3 in DNA: TGTGCCACCCGGAGGGGGACAGTCGGAGGCTACACCTTC.

The CDR3 coding sequence is TGTGCCAGCAGCCCGACAGGCCAAGAGACCCAGTACTTC. As protein: CASSPTGQETQYF. This rearrangement joins TRBV5-6 to TRBJ2-5, with D possibly matching TRBD1 (6 bases). This CDR3 is 13 amino acids long. V was shortened by 4 bases and J by 1 base, with 8 bases between the two germline ends. Germline-derived CDR1 and CDR2 are SGHDT and YYEEEE.

For this clone: Within the sample, other DNA sequences also encode this same CDR3. The V and J genes are TRBV30 and TRBJ1-3; D is undetermined. CDR3 length: 14 residues. The V and J ends lost 3 bases and 0 bases respectively, with 9 bases between them. Germline CDR1 and CDR2: GTSNPN and SVGIG (reference sequence). CDR3 protein: CAWSGGSSGNTIYF. CDR3 in DNA: TGTGCCTGGAGCGGAGGCTCCTCTGGAAACACCATATATTTT.

The chain couples TRBV21-1 to TRBJ2-7; the DNA was not used to check the table's D call, TRBD1. TRBV21-1 counts as a pseudogene. This CDR3 contains 15 residues. The CDR3 here is CASKGAGLLSYEQYF. DNA for the CDR3: TGTGCCAGCAAGGGGGCCGGGCTTCTCTCCTACGAGCAGTACTTC.

The rearrangement uses TRBV5-1 and TRBJ2-1; 10 bases line up with TRBD1. After removal of 4 bases from V and 7 bases from J, the junction contained 11 bases not matched to a gene. Germline loops: CDR1 SGHRS, CDR2 YFSETQ. This CDR3 has 16 residues. The DNA of the CDR3 is TGCGCCAGCAGCGCGGGGGTGGGACAGGGGACGAATGAGCAGTTCTTC. Translating it yields CASSAGVGQGTNEQFF.

V and J are TRBV13 and TRBJ2-1; 13 bases align to TRBD2. The germline CDR1 and CDR2 sequences are PRHDT and FYEKMQ (reference sequence). The ends lost 5 bases at V and 5 bases at J; junction bases unmatched: 3. The CDR3 is made up of 15 amino acids. The CDR3, as DNA: TGTGCCAGCAGCCGAGGACTAGCGGGAGACAATGAGCAGTTCTTC. It is translated as CASSRGLAGDNEQFF.

In DNA form, the CDR3 reads TGCGCCAGCAGCTTTCCGACAGGGGCCATATCTAACTACGAGCAGTACTTC. Protein: CASSFPTGAISNYEQYF. The rearrangement links TRBV5-1 to TRBJ2-7; TRBD1 matches at 8 bases. The CDR3 runs to 17 residues. The V segment lost 2 bases and the J segment 3 bases; nucleotides outside the gene matches: 13. The germline V gene encodes CDR1 SGHRS and CDR2 YFSETQ.

This chain connects TRBV29-1 to TRBJ1-1, with a tentative D call TRBD1 (6 bases). Per the germline V gene, CDR1 is SQVTM and CDR2 is ANQGSEA. Trimming took 7 bases from V and 1 from J, leaving 22 bases between them. CDR3 length: 16 residues. CDR3 in DNA: TGCAGCGCCCGATCACTTCCGGGACACCGGAACACTGAAGCTTTCTTT. This codes for CSARSLPGHRNTEAFF.

As DNA, the CDR3 is TGCGCCAGCAGCGGACGGACTAGCGGGGGAGTCGGGGAGCTGTTTTTT. Amino acid sequence: CASSGRTSGGVGELFF. The chain uses TRBV5-1 and TRBJ2-2; 13 bases are a match to TRBD2. Losses at the gene ends were 4 bases for V and 7 bases for J; bases not matched to a gene: 7. The CDR3 consists of 16 residues. Germline V CDR1 and CDR2: SGHRS, YFSETQ. Full variable domain (rest looked up from reference TRBV5-1 and TRBJ2-2): KAGVTQTPRYLIKTRGQQVTLSCSPISGHRSVSWYQQTPGQGLQFLFEYFSETQRNKGNFPGRFSGRQFSNSRSEMNVSTLELGDSALYLCASSGRTSGGVGELFFGEGSRLTVL.

The DNA for the CDR3 is TGTGCCAGCAGCCTCCAGGCGGGTGAGCAGTTCTTC. This translates into CASSLQAGEQFF. The genes are TRBV6-5 and TRBJ2-1; D perhaps matches TRBD2 (5 bases). The CDR3 contains 12 residues. V was cut by 6 bases and J by 9 bases, with 12 bases left in between. Germline V gives CDR1 MNHEY, CDR2 SVGAGI.

The V gene is TRBV5-1, the J gene TRBJ1-1; no firm D call. CDR3 length: 16 amino acids. Germline lookup yields CDR1 SGHRS and CDR2 YFSETQ. Trimming took 4 bases from V and 3 from J, leaving 19 bases between them. The CDR3 sequence is CASSPGDFRRDTEAFF. The DNA for the CDR3 is TGCGCCAGCAGCCCCGGCGACTTTCGGCGGGACACTGAAGCTTTCTTT.

This clone appeared once. The genes are TRBV24-1 and TRBJ2-7, with 7 bases that match TRBD1. V was pared by 9 bases and J by 0 bases, with 4 bases of the junction left unmatched. Germline CDR1 is KGHDR and CDR2 is SFDVKD. The CDR3 sequence is 13 residues long. CDR3 region: CATRDSSSYEQYF. For the CDR3, the DNA is TGTGCCACCCGGGACAGCAGCTCCTACGAGCAGTACTTC.

The chain uses TRBV19 and TRBJ2-7; D might be TRBD1 (5 bases). The CDR3 runs 13 residues. Germline V gene lookup returns CDR1 LNHDA and CDR2 SQIVND (reference sequence). Deletions cut 3 bases from V and 8 bases from J, with 14 bases between. The CDR3 protein is CASSIRGTSKQYF. CDR3 in DNA: TGTGCCAGTAGTATTAGGGGAACTTCGAAGCAGTACTTC. The whole variable domain, filled in from reference TRBV19 and TRBJ2-7, reads DGGITQSPKYLFRKEGQNVTLSCEQNLNHDAMYWYRQDPGQGLRLIYYSQIVNDFQKGDIAEGYSVSREKKESFPLTVTSAQKNPTAFYLCASSIRGTSKQYFGPGTRLTVT.

This clone was seen just once. The V gene is TRBV7-2, the J gene TRBJ2-4, with TRBD1 matching over 8 bases. The CDR3 runs to 13 residues. V shed 5 bases, J shed 7 bases, and the junction held 4 bases outside the gene matches. Germline V gene sequence: CDR1 SGHTA, CDR2 FQGNSA. The CDR3 loop reads CASSPDRVNIQYF. As DNA, the CDR3 is TGTGCCAGCAGCCCGGACAGGGTGAACATTCAGTACTTC.

The chain links TRBV19 to TRBJ2-3; TRBD2 matches at 15 bases. V shed 5 bases and J 4 bases; nucleotides not matched to a gene: 1. Per the germline V gene, CDR1 is LNHDA and CDR2 is SQIVND (reference sequence). The CDR3 contains 15 residues. CDR3 DNA: TGTGCCAGTAGTGGACTAGCGGGGGGGTCAGATACGCAGTATTTT. Residues: CASSGLAGGSDTQYF.

The chain has TRBV5-1 and TRBJ1-3, with 7 bases lining up with TRBD1. The CDR3 is 15 residues long. After removal of 4 bases from V and 4 bases from J, the junction contained 8 bases not matched to a gene. CDR1 and CDR2 from the germline V gene are SGHRS and YFSETQ. The CDR3 region has the DNA TGCGCCAGCAGCCCAGGGACAGCAGCGGGAAACACCATATATTTT. Translating gives CASSPGTAAGNTIYF.

This clone was seen a few times. The chain joins TRBV28 to TRBJ1-5; D not certain. The CDR3 contains 14 residues. V was trimmed by 6 bases and J by 5 bases, leaving 14 bases between them. Germline V lookup: CDR1 MDHEN, CDR2 SYDVKM. The chain's CDR3 is CASSWTDGDQPQHF. The CDR3 coding sequence is TGTGCCAGCAGCTGGACGGACGGGGATCAGCCCCAGCATTTT.

In nucleotides, the CDR3 is TGTGCCAGCAGTCAAGGGGCCGATGATTACGAGCAGTACTTC. It is translated as CASSQGADDYEQYF. V usage is TRBV9 and J usage is TRBJ2-7; maybe TRBD1 (5 bases). This CDR3 is built from 14 residues. V lost 5 bases to trimming and J lost 4 bases, with 16 bases between them. Germline values: CDR1 SGDLS, CDR2 YYNGEE. The complete variable domain, with remaining parts taken from reference TRBV9 and TRBJ2-7, reads DSGVTQTPKHLITATGQRVTLRCSPRSGDLSVYWYQQSLDQGLQFLIQYYNGEERAKGNILERFSAQQFPDLHSELNLSSLELGDSALYFCASSQGADDYEQYFGPGTRLTVT.